This section outlines one TCR beta chain sequence together with its context. Its cognate antigen is unknown. The ends were cut back, 2 bases at V and 4 bases at J, with 11 bases in the middle. Per the germline V gene, CDR1 is SGHNT and CDR2 is YYREEE (reference sequence). The CDR3 runs to 14 residues. This record belongs to a study of cytomegalovirus exposure and HLA in healthy donors. On the study more broadly: T cells numbering about 179 million yielded approximately 100 million unique TCR beta sequences in an earlier analysis.

Primers included in the PCR were 60 Vbeta and 13 Jbeta primers. Method: immunoSEQ multiplex PCR; TCRdb's copy keeps in-frame clones and lacks some. The data contain over 100,000 clones, approximately 80% of them singletons. The study's findings and limits: TRBV6-2, TRBV6-3 and other indistinguishable V segments were excluded.

Sequences were obtained from PBMCs. The V and J genes are TRBV5-4 and TRBJ2-3; a possible D gene is TRBD1 (5 bases). This TCR came from a woman aged 40 to 49 in good health and CMV-seronegative. Here the CDR3 DNA reads TGTGCCAGCAGCTTCGCCCAGGGTCCAGATACGCAGTATTTT. As protein: CASSFAQGPDTQYF. The complete variable domain, with remaining parts taken from reference TRBV5-4 and TRBJ2-3, reads ETGVTQSPTHLIKTRGQQVTLRCSSQSGHNTVSWYQQALGQGPQFIFQYYREEENGRGNFPPRFSGLQFPNYSSELNVNALELDDSALYLCASSFAQGPDTQYFGPGTRLTVL.